This T cell receptor beta chain was profiled in a study of shared clonotypes between healthy human individuals. On the study more broadly: The people who gave samples were a couple of women and three men aged 18 to 49. Findings of the study overall: How much donors shared clonotypes was expected to be affected by sequencing depth.

CDR1 is SNHLY and CDR2 is FYNNEI in the germline V gene. This CDR3 has 13 amino acids. Trimming left V 10 bases short and J 8 bases short, with 20 bases between. In regard to this clone: Antigen specificity is unknown.

Template amounts of approximately 300 ng DNA, about 30,000 T cell genomes, were employed in unsorted PBMC replicate PCRs. Repertoires were generated with immunoSEQ multiplex PCR, while TCRdb's copy carries only in-frame clones and drops some. The sample carries hundreds of thousands of clones, around 75% recorded once. This TCR derives from a woman aged 40 to 50 in good health. Some clones in this sample may be carry-over from other donors' samples. Sequencing input: PBMCs. The V gene is TRBV2, the J gene TRBJ1-1, with D unresolved. The chain's CDR3 is CATQREMTDEAFF. CDR3 bases: TGTGCCACACAGCGAGAGATGACGGACGAAGCTTTCTTT. Full variable domain (rest looked up from reference TRBV2 and TRBJ1-1): EPEVTQTPSHQVTQMGQEVILRCVPISNHLYFYWYRQILGQKVEFLVSFYNNEISEKSEIFDDQFSVERPDGSNFTLKIRSTKLEDSAMYFCATQREMTDEAFFGQGTRLTVV.